Each of the 32 T cell receptor beta chains below was sequenced from the same sample in a study of preoperative IRX-2 immunotherapy in early breast cancer. Method: immunoSEQ multiplex PCR; TCRdb's copy keeps in-frame clones and lacks some. The table includes about 98,000 clones, approximately 90% detected once. Treatment meaning: preoperative locoregional IRX-2 cytokine immunotherapy. The source was tumor tissue, collected after IRX-2 immunotherapy. The receptors come from a human donor with breast cancer.

The genes are TRBV29-1 and TRBJ1-3; a possible D gene is TRBD1 (6 bases). The CDR3 covers 14 residues. V dropped 8 bases and J dropped 0 bases, with 14 bases sitting between them. Germline values: CDR1 SQVTM, CDR2 ANQGSEA. The CDR3, as DNA: TGCAGCTCTGAAGGGGGTCTCTCTGGAAACACCATATATTTT. Its protein product is CSSEGGLSGNTIYF.

The V gene is TRBV9, the J gene TRBJ1-2; tentative D call: TRBD1 (5 bases). V gave up 6 bases and J gave up 7 bases, with 22 bases separating them. The CDR3 contains 15 residues. CDR1 SGDLS and CDR2 YYNGEE come from the germline V gene. In DNA, the CDR3 is TGTGCCAGCAATCGGGGGAATCAAGTTTCTGGTGGCTACACCTTC. This gives the protein CASNRGNQVSGGYTF.

V and J are TRBV29-1 and TRBJ2-7; the D call may be TRBD1 or TRBD2 (5 bases each). Trimming shortened V by 4 bases and J by 4 bases, and 11 bases separated the two germline ends. CDR1 and CDR2 from the germline V gene are SQVTM and ANQGSEA. This CDR3 spans 12 amino acids. As DNA, the CDR3 is TGCAGCGTTGGGGCAGGGACGTACGAGCAGTACTTC. This translates into CSVGAGTYEQYF.

Remarks on this clone: At one end the junction does not follow the germline gene, possibly because of a read error. The rearrangement uses TRBV23-1 and TRBJ2-1; TRBD2 might be the D (5 bases). TRBV23-1 counts as an open reading frame of uncertain function. The CDR3 length is 14 residues. In DNA, the CDR3 is TGCGCCAGCAGCGACCCGGACTCCGACAATGAGCAGTTCTTC. The encoded protein is CASSDPDSDNEQFF.

This chain connects TRBV18 to TRBJ1-1, with D unresolved. CDR3 length: 15 amino acids. Germline lookup yields CDR1 KGHSH and CDR2 LQKENI. The V end lost 3 bases, the J end lost 2 bases, and 13 bases lay between the germline ends. The CDR3 coding sequence is TGTGCCAGCTCACCCCAGTCCGGACCTAACACTGAAGCTTTCTTT. Translating gives CASSPQSGPNTEAFF.

The V call is TRBV1, the J call TRBJ2-7; TRBD1, the table's D call, lacks a check against the DNA. TRBV1 represents a pseudogene. This CDR3 comprises 14 residues. The CDR3 DNA follows: TGCGCCAGCAGCCGAATGACAGATTTCTACGAGCAGTACTTC. This encodes CASSRMTDFYEQYF.

CDR3 sequence reads: CSVEDIRGETQYF. The CDR3 bases are TGCAGCGTTGAAGATATACGAGGAGAGACCCAGTACTTC. The chain joins TRBV29-1 to TRBJ2-5; no definite D call. Trimming removed 0 bases at V and 4 bases at J, with 9 bases between. The V gene's germline CDR1 is SQVTM and CDR2 ANQGSEA. This CDR3 has 13 amino acids.

To note about this clone: The junction departs from germline at one end; a sequencing error may be responsible. The chain combines TRBV6-8 with TRBJ1-1, with 7 bases fitting TRBD1. The germline CDR1 and CDR2 sequences are MNHGY and SAAAGT. This CDR3 contains 14 residues. This CDR3 reads CAISGTEKNTEAFF. The CDR3 nucleotides are TGTGCCATCAGTGGGACAGAGAAGAACACTGAAGCTTTCTTT.

The J gene is TRBJ1-5, the V gene TRBV6-1; no definite D call. This CDR3 contains 12 residues. Trimming left V 1 base short and J 10 bases short, with 8 bases between. Germline values: CDR1 MNHNS, CDR2 SASEGT. CDR3 loop: CASSEDGVPQHF. The DNA for the CDR3 is TGTGCCAGCAGTGAAGATGGGGTACCCCAGCATTTT.

This chain links TRBV28 with TRBJ1-2, with D uncertain. The CDR3 has 15 amino acids. The V end was cut by 7 bases, the J end by 0 bases, with 15 bases between. The V gene's germline CDR1 is MDHEN and CDR2 SYDVKM. For the CDR3, the DNA is TGTGCCAGCACACTAGGTCTATGGGCTAACTATGGCTACACCTTC. Translated: CASTLGLWANYGYTF.

The chain carries TRBV28 and TRBJ2-4; D unresolved. Germline V gives CDR1 MDHEN, CDR2 SYDVKM. Trimming cost V 4 bases and J 2 bases, with 6 bases left between them. This CDR3 comprises 13 residues. CDR3 nucleotides: TGTGCCAGCAGTTCGCATTCCAAAAACATTCAGTACTTC. As protein: CASSSHSKNIQYF. The complete variable domain, with remaining parts taken from reference TRBV28 and TRBJ2-4, reads DVKVTQSSRYLVKRTGEKVFLECVQDMDHENMFWYRQDPGLGLRLIYFSYDVKMKEKGDIPEGYSVSREKKERFSLILESASTNQTSMYLCASSSHSKNIQYFGAGTRLSVL.

The chain employs TRBV5-1 and TRBJ2-1, with 7 bases identical to TRBD1. V trimming: 1 base; J trimming: 4 bases; junction bases outside the gene matches: 2. This CDR3 region has 14 residues. CDR1 and CDR2 (germline): SGHRS, YFSETQ. CDR3 sequence (DNA): TGCGCCAGCAGCTTGAGGACAGGTTACAATGAGCAGTTCTTC. This encodes CASSLRTGYNEQFF.

The chain recombines TRBV6-8 with TRBJ2-3; TRBD2 agrees at 8 bases. Per the germline V gene, CDR1 is MNHGY and CDR2 is SAAAGT. The CDR3 covers 15 residues. With V trimmed by 5 bases and J by 7 bases, 11 bases remained unmatched. The CDR3 DNA reads as TGTGCCAGCAGTGAGATGGCGGGAGGAACAAATACGCAGTATTTT. Translated: CASSEMAGGTNTQYF.

V gene TRBV5-1 combines with J gene TRBJ2-3, with D possibly TRBD2 on 6 matching bases. Deletions cut 4 bases from V and 0 bases from J, with 12 bases between. This CDR3 spans 15 amino acids. Germline V gene data show CDR1 as SGHRS and CDR2 as YFSETQ. CDR3 amino acids: CASSKEGTSTDTQYF. The CDR3 DNA reads as TGCGCCAGCAGCAAGGAAGGGACTAGCACAGATACGCAGTATTTT.

In its sample, this clone was seen a few times. The chain is built from TRBV12-5 and TRBJ1-2, with 8 bases matching TRBD1. V trimming: 0 bases; J trimming: 5 bases; junction bases outside the gene matches: 11. This CDR3 is 17 amino acids long. Germline CDR1 LGHNT, CDR2 FRNRAP. This chain's CDR3 is CASGLVPRGLESYGYTF. Here the CDR3 DNA reads TGTGCTAGTGGTTTGGTACCCAGGGGGCTAGAGTCATATGGCTACACCTTC.

This chain uses TRBV30 with TRBJ1-5; the D gene is possibly TRBD1 (6 bases). V was trimmed by 2 bases and J by 7 bases, leaving 12 bases between them. Germline V gives CDR1 GTSNPN, CDR2 SVGIG (reference sequence). CDR3 length: 13 residues. The CDR3 protein is CAWSHKGGQPQHF. Here the CDR3 DNA reads TGTGCCTGGAGTCACAAGGGGGGCCAGCCCCAGCATTTT.

The genes are TRBV5-1 and TRBJ2-1, with 10 positions matching TRBD2. CDR3 size: 15 residues. With V trimmed by 1 base and J by 9 bases, 7 bases remained unmatched. The germline V gene has CDR1 SGHRS and CDR2 YFSETQ. CDR3 bases: TGCGCCAGCAGCTTGTCAAGCGGGGGGGAGGTTGAGCAGTTCTTC. This gives the protein CASSLSSGGEVEQFF.

This rearrangement joins TRBV28 to TRBJ1-1, with no clear D. The CDR3 is 12 amino acids. V dropped 6 bases and J dropped 5 bases, with 10 bases sitting between them. Per the germline V gene, CDR1 is MDHEN and CDR2 is SYDVKM. CDR3 nucleotide sequence: TGTGCCAGCAGCGGGCTTGAGACTGAAGCTTTCTTT. Its translation is CASSGLETEAFF.

The chain has TRBV28 and TRBJ1-4; 9 bases are shared with TRBD1. CDR3 length: 15 residues. V trimming: 5 bases; J trimming: 8 bases; junction bases outside the gene matches: 9. Germline CDR1 is MDHEN and CDR2 is SYDVKM. The chain's CDR3 is CASSTRQGGREKLFF. In DNA, the CDR3 is TGTGCCAGCAGTACTCGACAGGGGGGTCGGGAAAAACTGTTTTTT.

The chain is built from TRBV14 and TRBJ1-3; 8 bases map to TRBD1. The CDR3 is 19 amino acids. Germline CDR1 reads SGHDN; CDR2 reads FVKESK. V lost 3 bases and J lost 0; bases outside the gene matches: 13. The CDR3, as DNA: TGTGCCAGCAGCCAGCGACAGGGGACCCTCTTCAGCTCTGGAAACACCATATATTTT. The encoded protein is CASSQRQGTLFSSGNTIYF.

The chain joins TRBV11-3 to TRBJ1-1; tentatively, D is TRBD1 (6 bases). V was cut by 5 bases and J by 5 bases, with 21 bases left in between. Germline-derived CDR1 and CDR2 are SGHNT and YENEEA. The CDR3 totals 16 residues. The CDR3 DNA follows: TGTGCCAGCAGCCCCGGGGGGGGGCGCGAGTGGACTGAAGCTTTCTTT. This sequence encodes CASSPGGGREWTEAFF.

V is TRBV5-1 and J is TRBJ2-2; TRBD1 matches at 7 bases. Looked up from germline, CDR1 is SGHRS and CDR2 is YFSETQ. The trim removed 2 bases at V and 3 bases at J, leaving 1 base unmatched. This CDR3 has 14 residues. The CDR3 here is CASSFGTDTGELFF. The CDR3 region has the DNA TGCGCCAGCAGCTTCGGGACAGACACCGGGGAGCTGTTTTTT.

This chain connects TRBV28 to TRBJ1-1; no reliable D call. The CDR3 loop spans 13 amino acids. The germline V gene encodes CDR1 MDHEN and CDR2 SYDVKM. V was pared by 3 bases and J by 7 bases, with 12 bases between. CDR3 sequence (DNA): TGTGCCAGCAGTTTTTATGTGCGGGATGAAGCTTTCTTT. Its translation: CASSFYVRDEAFF.

The V and J genes are TRBV28 and TRBJ1-2; the D is unclear. Germline CDR1 MDHEN, CDR2 SYDVKM. V lost 1 base to trimming and J lost 2 bases, with 11 bases between them. There are 15 residues in the CDR3. CDR3 residues: CASSLLPGANYGYTF. CDR3 sequence (DNA): TGTGCCAGCAGTTTATTACCGGGAGCGAACTATGGCTACACCTTC.

V and J are TRBV7-6 and TRBJ1-4, with 7 bases lining up with TRBD1. V was pared by 5 bases and J by 3 bases, with 6 bases of the junction left unmatched. CDR3 length: 15 amino acids. The V gene's germline CDR1 is SGHVS and CDR2 FNYEAQ. Here the CDR3 reads CASSQTGTANEKLFF. The CDR3 nucleotides read TGTGCCAGCAGCCAGACCGGGACAGCTAATGAAAAACTGTTTTTT.

The gene calls are TRBV19 and TRBJ2-7; 8 nucleotides agree with TRBD1. V shed 8 bases and J 4 bases; nucleotides not matched to a gene: 10. Germline CDR1 and CDR2: LNHDA and SQIVND (reference sequence). This CDR3 is 14 amino acids long. CDR3 amino acids: CASRRTGSKYEQYF. The CDR3 DNA follows: TGTGCCAGTCGAAGGACAGGGAGTAAGTACGAGCAGTACTTC.

The chain joins TRBV1 to TRBJ1-1. TRBV1 is shown as a pseudogene. The CDR3 runs 13 residues. CDR3 sequence reads: CATSRDWGTEAFF. DNA for the CDR3: TGCGCCACTTCGAGAGATTGGGGCACTGAAGCTTTCTTT.

In its sample, this clone was seen once. This chain connects TRBV10-2 to TRBJ2-2; D possibly corresponds to TRBD1 (5 bases). The CDR3 loop spans 13 amino acids. Per the germline V gene, CDR1 is WSHSY and CDR2 is SAAADI. The V and J ends lost 7 bases and 8 bases respectively, with 14 bases between them. CDR3 residues: CASTGHPRGELFF. DNA for the CDR3: TGCGCCAGCACCGGACATCCCCGGGGGGAGCTGTTTTTT.

The rearrangement uses TRBV29-1 and TRBJ2-3; the match to TRBD1 covers 8 bases. With V trimmed by 7 bases and J by 4 bases, 4 bases remained unmatched. Germline lookup yields CDR1 SQVTM and CDR2 ANQGSEA. This CDR3 has 12 amino acids. DNA for the CDR3: TGCAGCGCCAGACAGGGGTCAGATACGCAGTATTTT. Protein product: CSARQGSDTQYF.

CDR3 bases: TGTGCCACCAGCAGAGATGTAGGACAGGGGTATCAGCCCCAGCATTTT. This encodes CATSRDVGQGYQPQHF. J is TRBJ1-5 and V is TRBV15; 9 nucleotides line up with TRBD1. The germline CDR1 and CDR2 sequences are LNHNV and YYDKDF (reference sequence). The CDR3 is made up of 16 amino acids. The J segment lost 5 bases and the V segment lost 0 bases, leaving 5 bases of the junction unmatched.

This rearrangement joins TRBV11-3 to TRBJ2-7; 9 bases map to TRBD1. This CDR3 region has 14 residues. CDR1 is SGHNT, CDR2 YENEEA, per germline. J gave up 11 bases and V 5 bases, and 13 bases lay outside the gene matches. This chain's CDR3 is CASSNSGTGQREYF. The CDR3 DNA reads as TGTGCCAGCAGCAACTCCGGGACAGGGCAACGGGAGTACTTC.

The chain combines TRBV6-8 with TRBJ1-3; 7 bases match TRBD1. The CDR3 contains 15 residues. J gave up 3 bases and V 10 bases, and 12 bases lay outside the gene matches. CDR1 and CDR2 (germline): MNHGY, SAAAGT. The CDR3 is CATLPSTGVGNTIYF. CDR3 nucleotides: TGTGCCACCCTCCCTTCCACAGGGGTTGGAAACACCATATATTTT.